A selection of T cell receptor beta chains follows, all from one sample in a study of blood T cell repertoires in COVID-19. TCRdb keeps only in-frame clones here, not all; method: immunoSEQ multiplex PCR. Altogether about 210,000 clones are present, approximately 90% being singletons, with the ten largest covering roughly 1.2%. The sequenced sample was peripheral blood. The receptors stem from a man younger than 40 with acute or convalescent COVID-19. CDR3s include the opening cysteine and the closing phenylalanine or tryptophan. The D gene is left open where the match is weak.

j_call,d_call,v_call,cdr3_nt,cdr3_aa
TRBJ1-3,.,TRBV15,TGTGCCACCAGCCGATCGAGTTCAGGAAACACCATATATTTT,CATSRSSSGNTIYF
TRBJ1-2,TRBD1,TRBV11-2,TGTGCCAGCAGCGAGACAGGGTTCGGCTACACCTTC,CASSETGFGYTF
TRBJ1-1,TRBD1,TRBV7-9,TGTGCCAGCAGCGCCGGGACAGGGGGCCCTGAAGCTTTCTTT,CASSAGTGGPEAFF
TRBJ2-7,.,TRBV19,TGTGCCAGTAGTATAGCCCCGGGACTGAGCTCCTACGAGCAGTACTTC,CASSIAPGLSSYEQYF
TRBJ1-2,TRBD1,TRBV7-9,TGTGCCAGCAGCCAAGGGACAGCCGTCTATGGCTACACCTTC,CASSQGTAVYGYTF
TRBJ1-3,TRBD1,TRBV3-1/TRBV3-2,TGTGCCAGCAGCCAGACAGGGGTCACCATATATTTT,CASSQTGVTIYF
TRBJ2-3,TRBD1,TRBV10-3,TGTGCCATCAGTGAGTCGACAGGGTTTACAGATACGCAGTATTTT,CAISESTGFTDTQYF
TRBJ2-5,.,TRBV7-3,TGTGCCAGCAGCTCCGGGACACGGGAGACCCAGTACTTC,CASSSGTRETQYF
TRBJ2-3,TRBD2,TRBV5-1,TGCGCCAGCAGCTTGGCGGCGGGAGTGGATACGCAGTATTTT,CASSLAAGVDTQYF
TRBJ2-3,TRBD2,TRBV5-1,TGCGCCAGCAGCTCGGGACTAAGCACAGATACGCAGTATTTT,CASSSGLSTDTQYF